The source of this T cell receptor (beta chain) is a study of Ad26.COV2.S vaccination and SARS-CoV-2 variants. For the study at large: Participants got Ad26.COV2.S intramuscularly, once or twice 56 days apart.

Repertoires were generated with immunoSEQ multiplex PCR, while TCRdb's copy carries only in-frame clones and drops some. This repertoire shows hundreds of thousands of clones, roughly 87% found once; its top ten account for approximately 3.6%. About this clone: Its cognate antigen is unknown.

The CDR3 loop spans 14 amino acids. Germline CDR1 reads SGHAT; CDR2 reads FQNNGV. V was clipped by 2 bases and J by 0 bases, with 8 bases between them. General study findings and limits: Vaccinees showed greater spike-specific TCR breadth than placebo recipients. Substantial response breadth was reportedly seen for spike-specific CD8+ and CD4+ T cells after vaccination.

Treatment specified: over 15 received Ad26.COV2.S at low or high dose, single or two shots; a few received placebo; per-sample allocation not given. The samples were gathered on day 63 after the first injection of vaccine or placebo. In the vaccine, an Ad26 vector expressed the SARS-CoV-2 spike of the Wuhan strain. The receptor's source is a person between 18 and 60 years old who received the Ad26.COV2.S COVID-19 vaccine or a placebo. The material sequenced was peripheral blood, taken in a trial of Ad26.COV2.S vaccine versus placebo. J is TRBJ2-7 and V is TRBV11-2; D is possibly TRBD1 or TRBD2 (5 bases each). The CDR3 loop is CASSLQGTSYEQYF. CDR3 sequence (DNA): TGTGCCAGCAGCTTACAAGGGACCTCCTACGAGCAGTACTTC.